This entry features one TCR beta chain sequence. Its cognate antigen is unknown. Triplicates of about 270,000 cells were sorted from each CD8+ T cell subset. This entry is derived from a study of CXCR3-negative and CXCR3-positive naive CD8 T cells. Study-wide results and limits: Similarly elevated diversity marked both naive subsets, with memory CD8+ cells showing far lower diversity. Naive cells that were CXCR3-positive had more hydrophobic TRB CDR3s (compared with CXCR3-negative naive cells).

TRB cDNA libraries were made by UMI-labeled 5' RACE. TCRdb re-called the 5' RACE reads; every CDR3 protein appears as one record, without DNA. The listing contains 60,000 to 70,000 distinct CDR3 sequences. Sequencing was done on a sample of naive CXCR3+ CD8+ T cells from blood. The subset: CD45RO-CCR7+CD27+CD95- naive CD8+ T cells expressing CXCR3 (TNR3+). The sequence came from a human donor in good health. Some clones in this sample may be carry-over from other donors' samples.

CDR3 region: CSVEVSENYGYTF. V usage is TRBV29-1 and J usage is TRBJ1-2. The CDR3 is 13 residues long. Germline V gene data show CDR1 as SQVTM and CDR2 as ANQGSEA.